This T cell receptor (beta chain) stems from a study of blood T cell repertoires in COVID-19. In the study overall: There were acute and convalescent COVID-19 samples, and they came from the United States, Italy and Spain. The cDNA or gDNA used as material had been derived from T cells, B-cell-depleted T cells, or PBMCs.

Authors' data handling: Reference gene primer amplification gave nucleated cell count estimates. Repertoires were generated with immunoSEQ multiplex PCR, while TCRdb's copy carries only in-frame clones and drops some. V, J and clone size are taken as reported in that table, and D and trimming were inferred from the DNA itself. Of around 100,000 clones in the sample, just under 90% were seen once. Germline CDR1 is LNHNV and CDR2 is YYDKDF (reference sequence). Trimming cost V 2 bases and J 5 bases; bases outside gene matches: 8. CDR3 size: 15 residues. This TCR was sampled from a human donor in a cohort sampled during active COVID-19. V and J are TRBV15 and TRBJ2-7; TRBD2 matches at 8 bases. The source material was peripheral blood. The CDR3 DNA reads TGTGCCACCAGCAGACCTAGCGGGCTCGCCGACGAGCAGTACTTC. This encodes CATSRPSGLADEQYF.